The next 5 T cell receptor beta chains were all read from a single sample in a study of beta chain features in type 1 diabetes. Findings of the study overall: Researchers report that Type 1 diabetes patients had moderately but significantly shorter TCRB CDR3s across all four CD4+ subsets.

The entirety of the isolated RNA underwent reverse transcription, so expressed TCRB transcripts were sequenced. TCRdb keeps only in-frame clones here, not all; method: immunoSEQ multiplex PCR. The sample contains a few hundred thousand clones, around 12% of which appear only once. No cognate antigen is known for these TCRs. Sequenced sample: naive CD4+ T cells from blood. These receptor sequences come from a woman between 18 and 29 years old with type 1 diabetes.

The chain combines TRBV11-2 with TRBJ1-1; D gene ambiguous. Per the germline V gene, CDR1 is SGHAT and CDR2 is FQNNGV. The CDR3 extends over 13 amino acids. The ends were cut back, 5 bases at V and 1 base at J, with 8 bases in the middle. CDR3 region: CASSLRENTEAFF. The CDR3 nucleotides read TGTGCCAGCAGCCTCCGGGAGAACACTGAAGCTTTCTTT.

The gene calls are TRBV30 and TRBJ1-5; 9 bases are shared with TRBD1. Germline V lookup: CDR1 GTSNPN, CDR2 SVGIG (reference sequence). CDR3 size: 13 residues. V lost 0 bases to trimming and J lost 7 bases; unmatched junction nucleotides: 1. The CDR3 coding sequence is TGTGCCTGGAGTGTGACAGGGGGGCAGCCCCAGCATTTT. Protein sequence: CAWSVTGGQPQHF.

This rearrangement joins TRBV9 to TRBJ2-7; 12 bases are a match to TRBD2. Unmatched junction bases numbered 7, after V lost 3 bases and J lost 9 bases. CDR1 and CDR2 (germline): SGDLS, YYNGEE. The CDR3 is made up of 14 amino acids. CDR3 nucleotide sequence: TGTGCCAGCAGCGCAGAGACTAGCGGGGGTGTGCAGTACTTC. This sequence encodes CASSAETSGGVQYF. Filled out from reference TRBV9 and TRBJ2-7, the complete variable domain reads DSGVTQTPKHLITATGQRVTLRCSPRSGDLSVYWYQQSLDQGLQFLIQYYNGEERAKGNILERFSAQQFPDLHSELNLSSLELGDSALYFCASSAETSGGVQYFGPGTRLTVT.

CDR3 protein: CASSLGSRGGYNEQFF. The CDR3, as DNA: TGTGCCAGCAGCTTGGGCTCGCGGGGGGGGTACAATGAGCAGTTCTTC. J is TRBJ2-1 and V is TRBV5-4, with 9 bases lining up with TRBD2. Looked up from germline, CDR1 is SGHNT and CDR2 is YYREEE (reference sequence). J lost 4 bases, V lost 0 bases, and 5 bases had no gene match. The CDR3 runs to 16 residues.

This clone was counted only a few times. The rearrangement joins TRBV7-9 to TRBJ1-1; 10 bases agree with TRBD1. CDR1 and CDR2 from the germline V gene are SEHNR and FQNEAQ (reference sequence). The ends lost 2 bases at V and 7 bases at J; junction bases unmatched: 4. The CDR3 length is 14 residues. CDR3 protein: CASSLPRDRGEAFF. The CDR3 coding sequence is TGTGCCAGCAGCTTACCCCGGGACAGGGGTGAAGCTTTCTTT.